What follows is one T cell receptor beta chain and its context. What it recognizes is unknown. The assay was immunoSEQ multiplex PCR, and TCRdb's table has in-frame clones only and misses some. Of about 73,000 clones in the sample, around 78% were seen once. This sample was included in a study of vaccination effects on CD4 cells after COVID-19. The CDR3 has 16 residues. The V end was cut by 6 bases, the J end by 4 bases, with 21 bases between. Germline V lookup: CDR1 MNHEY, CDR2 SMNVEV (reference sequence). Before any sequencing was done, the ViraFEST assay used viral peptide pools to expand antigen-specific CD4+ T cells. Between days 9 and 11 of culture, CD4+ T cells were separated out. Previously uninfected by SARS-CoV-2, the vaccine recipients also showed negative nucleocapsid antibodies. Wells of 1.5 million to 2 million PBMC each were grown with 7.5 to 10 IU/ml IL-2 and approximately 10 ug/ml peptides.

The sequence derives from a human donor who received a COVID-19 vaccine. The genes are TRBV27 and TRBJ2-5; tentative D call: TRBD1 (5 bases). Sequencing was performed on CD4+ T cells from PBMCs cultured with SARS-CoV-2 spike peptides, taken before COVID-19 vaccination. The CDR3 DNA sequence: TGTGCCAGCAGGCCCCTAGGGGCCGCCTATCGAGAGACCCAGTACTTC. Its translation: CASRPLGAAYRETQYF.